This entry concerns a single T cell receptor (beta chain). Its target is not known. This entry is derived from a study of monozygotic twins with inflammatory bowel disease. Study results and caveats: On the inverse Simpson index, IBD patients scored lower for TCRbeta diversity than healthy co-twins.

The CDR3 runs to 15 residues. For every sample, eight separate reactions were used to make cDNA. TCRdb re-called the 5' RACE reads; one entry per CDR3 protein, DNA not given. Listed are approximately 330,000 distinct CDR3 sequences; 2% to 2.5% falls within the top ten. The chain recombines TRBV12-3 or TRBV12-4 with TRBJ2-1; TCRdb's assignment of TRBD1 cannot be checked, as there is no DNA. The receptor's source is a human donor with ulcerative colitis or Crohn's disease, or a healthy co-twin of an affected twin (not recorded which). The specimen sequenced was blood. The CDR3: CASSIGTGLYNEQFF.